This entry is about one T cell receptor (beta chain). What it recognizes is unknown. This same CDR3 is encoded by further DNA sequences in the sample. The data were taken from a study of T cell responses to AZD1222 COVID-19 vaccine. Study-level background: Some second doses came at about 4 weeks and others at about 12 weeks; these were pooled. Study results and caveats: Seropositive AZD1222 recipients at baseline numbered only 5 or 6.

The CDR3 runs 14 residues. Per the germline V gene, CDR1 is MNHEY and CDR2 is SVGAGI. Trimming took off 0 bases at V and 4 bases at J, with 9 bases between the two ends. The table came from immunoSEQ multiplex PCR; TCRdb's copy has only in-frame clones and leaves some out. The sample lists roughly 120,000 clones; roughly nine tenths were seen once. Sequencing was performed on peripheral blood, taken on day 0 of AZD1222 vaccination. V is TRBV6-5 and J is TRBJ1-2; the D gene is possibly TRBD1 (5 bases). This receptor was identified in an adult in good health. The CDR3 nucleotides are TGTGCCAGCAGTTACTCGACGGGGGGCTATGGCTACACCTTC. Translated: CASSYSTGGYGYTF.